The sequence of this TCR beta chain was determined in a study of T cells in Graves' hyperthyroidism and ophthalmopathy. TCR beta CDR3 region amplification was performed from RNA transcripts. In the first-round RT-PCR of the TCR CDR3, the HTBI primer set was used. TCRdb reprocessed the multiplex PCR reads via MiXCR and lists one record per CDR3 protein. The sample records approximately 870,000 distinct CDR3 sequences, 38% being singletons. The CDR3 contains 14 residues. Germline loops: CDR1 ENHRY, CDR2 SYGVKD. With 6 bases removed from V and 7 bases from J, the gap between germline ends came to 18 bases.

The clonotype comes from a man aged 18 to 29 with Graves' hyperthyroidism. This chain links TRBV10-3 with TRBJ2-5; D is uncertain. Input material: blood. The DNA for the CDR3 is TGTGCCATCAGCGTTGTGGCAATCGGTTGGACCCAGTACTTC. This encodes CAISVVAIGWTQYF.